These 3 T cell receptor beta chains originate from one sample sequenced in a study of CD8 T cells in Susac syndrome. RNA totalling roughly 0.45 to 1 ug underwent reverse transcription with random hexamers. Each CDR3 protein is one row after TCRdb ran MiXCR on the immunoSEQ multiplex PCR reads. Here the sample spans tens of thousands of distinct CDR3 sequences, approximately 96% being singletons. The sequencing sample was made of CD8+ T cells from PBMCs. These receptors were collected from a human donor with Susac syndrome.

The J gene is TRBJ2-7, the V gene TRBV7-9; 9 bases match TRBD1. Germline V CDR1 and CDR2: SEHNR, FQNEAQ (reference sequence). This CDR3 comprises 15 residues. V lost 5 bases, J lost 5 bases, and 10 bases stayed unmatched. CDR3 DNA sequence: TGTGCCAGCAGCCCAACAGGGGGCTCTGGCGACGAGCAGTACTTC. Amino acids: CASSPTGGSGDEQYF.

The V call is TRBV7-8, the J call TRBJ1-1, with TRBD1 as a possible D gene (6 bases). The germline gives CDR1 SGHVS, CDR2 FQNEAQ. The CDR3 has 13 residues. Deletions cut 5 bases from V and 9 bases from J, with 16 bases between. The CDR3 sequence: CASSLLTGRQAFF. CDR3 bases: TGTGCCAGCAGCCTATTGACAGGCCGGCAAGCTTTCTTT. Using reference TRBV7-8 and TRBJ1-1 for the parts outside the CDR3, the full variable domain is GAGVSQSPRYKVAKRGQDVALRCDPISGHVSLFWYQQALGQGPEFLTYFQNEAQLDKSGLPSDRFFAERPEGSVSTLKIQRTQQEDSAVYLCASSLLTGRQAFFGQGTRLTVV.

This chain joins TRBV5-1 and TRBJ1-2, with TRBD1 matching over 8 bases. The CDR3 loop spans 14 amino acids. V shed 3 bases, J shed 7 bases, and the junction held 8 bases outside the gene matches. Germline lookup yields CDR1 SGHRS and CDR2 YFSETQ. DNA for the CDR3: TGCGCCAGCAGCTCATCCGGGACAGGTGGTGGCTACACCTTC. This gives the protein CASSSSGTGGGYTF.